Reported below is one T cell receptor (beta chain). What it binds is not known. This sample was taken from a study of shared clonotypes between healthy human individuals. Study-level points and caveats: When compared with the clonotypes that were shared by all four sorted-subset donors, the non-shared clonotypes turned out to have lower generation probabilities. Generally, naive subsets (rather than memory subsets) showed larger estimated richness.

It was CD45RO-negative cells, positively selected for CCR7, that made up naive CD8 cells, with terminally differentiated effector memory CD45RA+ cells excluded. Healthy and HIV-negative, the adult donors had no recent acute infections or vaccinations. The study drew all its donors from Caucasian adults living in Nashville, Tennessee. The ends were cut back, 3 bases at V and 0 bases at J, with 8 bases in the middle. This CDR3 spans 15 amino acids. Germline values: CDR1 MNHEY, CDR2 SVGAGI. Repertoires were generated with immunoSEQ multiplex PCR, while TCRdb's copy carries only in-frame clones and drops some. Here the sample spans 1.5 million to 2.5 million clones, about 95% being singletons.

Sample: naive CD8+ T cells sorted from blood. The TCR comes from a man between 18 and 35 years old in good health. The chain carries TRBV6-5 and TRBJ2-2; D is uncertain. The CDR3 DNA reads TGTGCCAGCAGTTATAACAACCCGAACACCGGGGAGCTGTTTTTT. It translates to CASSYNNPNTGELFF.